This entry lists 25 T cell receptor beta chains sequenced from one sample in a study of blood T cell repertoires in COVID-19. The data were produced by immunoSEQ multiplex PCR, yet TCRdb's version contains in-frame clones alone and is incomplete. The sample shows 200,000 to 300,000 clones, approximately 86% of them seen only once. The sample consisted of peripheral blood. The receptors here all came from a woman aged 55-70 years with COVID-19, enrolled during active disease.

The CDR3 DNA reads as TGTGCCAGCAGCCCGCGGACAGGGCACTACGAGCAGTACTTC. The encoded protein is CASSPRTGHYEQYF. The V and J genes are TRBV9 and TRBJ2-7; 8 positions agree with TRBD1. V was clipped by 4 bases and J by 3 bases; unmatched bases: 6. Germline-derived CDR1 and CDR2 are SGDLS and YYNGEE. The CDR3 is made up of 14 amino acids.

The V gene is TRBV7-3, the J gene TRBJ2-1; 8 bases line up with TRBD2. The CDR3 is 15 amino acids. The ends lost 1 base at V and 3 bases at J; junction bases unmatched: 2. CDR1 is SGHTA and CDR2 is FQGTGA in the germline V gene. The chain's CDR3 is CASSLMGLDYNEQFF. CDR3 sequence (DNA): TGTGCCAGCAGCTTAATGGGACTAGACTACAATGAGCAGTTCTTC.

The rearrangement uses TRBV30 and TRBJ1-5, with TRBD1 identical over 8 bases. The ends lost 0 bases at V and 0 bases at J; junction bases unmatched: 4. This CDR3 has 16 residues. Per germline, CDR1 GTSNPN and CDR2 SVGIG (reference sequence). The CDR3 spells CAWSVGTGASNQPQHF. In nucleotides, the CDR3 is TGTGCCTGGAGTGTTGGGACAGGCGCTAGCAATCAGCCCCAGCATTTT.

This chain links TRBV10-1 with TRBJ1-2; D not resolved. Looked up from germline, CDR1 is WNHNN and CDR2 is SYGVQD (reference sequence). Trimming pared 5 bases from V and 10 bases from J, leaving 14 bases between. The length of the CDR3 is 12 residues. CDR3 residues: CASSNAAGIYTF. The CDR3 nucleotides are TGCGCCAGCAGTAACGCGGCGGGTATCTACACCTTC.

The rearrangement uses TRBV10-3 and TRBJ1-2; the D is unclear. The CDR3 extends over 12 amino acids. CDR1 and CDR2 from the germline V gene are ENHRY and SYGVKD. V dropped 5 bases and J dropped 4 bases, with 8 bases sitting between them. This CDR3 is CAISKPGYGYTF. CDR3 in DNA: TGTGCCATCAGTAAGCCAGGCTATGGCTACACCTTC.

The chain couples TRBV30 to TRBJ1-1; no definite D call. This CDR3 is built from 16 residues. Germline assignment: CDR1 GTSNPN and CDR2 SVGIG (reference sequence). The V end was cut by 4 bases, the J end by 0 bases, with 18 bases between. In DNA form, the CDR3 reads TGTGCCTGGATAGGATACCCGCGGGGAATGAACACTGAAGCTTTCTTT. Its protein product is CAWIGYPRGMNTEAFF.

This rearrangement joins TRBV15 to TRBJ2-1, with 7 bases lining up with TRBD2. This CDR3 has 17 residues. Germline V lookup: CDR1 LNHNV, CDR2 YYDKDF (reference sequence). V dropped 1 base and J dropped 2; count of bases not matched to a gene: 8. The CDR3 protein is CATSRVDGAGAYNEQFF. For the CDR3, the DNA is TGTGCCACCAGCAGAGTTGACGGCGCGGGAGCCTACAATGAGCAGTTCTTC.

This clone was seen a single time. The V call is TRBV6-1, the J call TRBJ1-1; perhaps TRBD1 as D (5 bases). This CDR3 is 16 amino acids long. Germline values: CDR1 MNHNS, CDR2 SASEGT. V was clipped by 2 bases and J by 0 bases, with 13 bases between them. The CDR3 sequence: CASSENVVRVNTEAFF. The CDR3 coding sequence is TGTGCCAGCAGTGAAAATGTTGTCAGGGTGAACACTGAAGCTTTCTTT.

The chain recombines TRBV28 with TRBJ2-7; 10 bases are shared with TRBD2. The germline V gene encodes CDR1 MDHEN and CDR2 SYDVKM. V lost 3 bases to trimming and J lost 4 bases; unmatched junction nucleotides: 3. CDR3 length: 14 amino acids. The CDR3 DNA follows: TGTGCCAGCAGTTTGACTAGCGGGCCTTACGAGCAGTACTTC. Translating it yields CASSLTSGPYEQYF.

This chain connects TRBV28 to TRBJ2-1; 9 bases are a match to TRBD2. V lost 5 bases to trimming and J lost 6 bases; unmatched junction nucleotides: 5. From germline, CDR1 is MDHEN and CDR2 SYDVKM. CDR3 length: 14 residues. The chain's CDR3 is CASSVLAGTNEQFF. The CDR3 region has the DNA TGTGCCAGCAGTGTTCTAGCGGGGACCAATGAGCAGTTCTTC.

V is TRBV7-9 and J is TRBJ1-2, with D perhaps matching TRBD1 (6 bases). CDR3 length equals 14 residues. V gave up 3 bases and J gave up 4 bases, with 12 bases separating them. The germline gives CDR1 SEHNR, CDR2 FQNEAQ (reference sequence). DNA for the CDR3: TGTGCCAGCAGCTTGAGACAGGACCTCTATGGCTACACCTTC. Translated, it gives CASSLRQDLYGYTF.

The chain links TRBV11-2 to TRBJ1-3; tentatively, D is TRBD1 (5 bases). The CDR3 has 15 amino acids. The ends were cut back, 7 bases at V and 0 bases at J, with 13 bases in the middle. Germline V CDR1 and CDR2: SGHAT, FQNNGV. Here the CDR3 reads CASKITGDSGNTIYF. As DNA, the CDR3 is TGTGCCAGCAAAATTACAGGAGACTCTGGAAACACCATATATTTT.

The chain has TRBV4-3 and TRBJ1-5; possibly TRBD1 for D (6 bases). The germline V and J ends were trimmed by 2 bases and 5 bases, with 7 bases remaining between them. The germline V gene has CDR1 LGHNA and CDR2 YSLEER. The CDR3 totals 13 residues. The CDR3 bases are TGCGCCAGCAGCCAATACAGGGATCAGCCCCAGCATTTT. Residues: CASSQYRDQPQHF.

This chain joins TRBV9 and TRBJ2-3; the D gene is possibly TRBD2 (6 bases). The germline gives CDR1 SGDLS, CDR2 YYNGEE. The CDR3 runs to 15 residues. The V gene lost 4 bases and the J gene lost 3 bases, with 15 bases spanning the gap. CDR3 coding DNA: TGTGCCAGCAGCCTGACCCGGGAGAGGACAGATACGCAGTATTTT. Translating it yields CASSLTRERTDTQYF.

V and J are TRBV6-1 and TRBJ1-5; D remains unclear. Germline V gene sequence: CDR1 MNHNS, CDR2 SASEGT. The V and J ends lost 5 bases and 4 bases respectively, with 9 bases between them. This CDR3 spans 13 amino acids. The CDR3 DNA reads TGTGCCAGCAGTTCTGGACTTAATCAGCCCCAGCATTTT. Translated: CASSSGLNQPQHF.

The chain uses TRBV15 and TRBJ1-1; 7 positions match TRBD1. Germline values: CDR1 LNHNV, CDR2 YYDKDF (reference sequence). This CDR3 comprises 14 residues. V was clipped by 6 bases and J by 1 base; unmatched bases: 5. This chain's CDR3 is CATRRDRQNTEAFF. CDR3 nucleotides: TGTGCCACCAGGCGGGACAGACAGAACACTGAAGCTTTCTTT.

The V and J genes are TRBV30 and TRBJ1-4, with 11 bases that match TRBD1. Germline V lookup: CDR1 GTSNPN, CDR2 SVGIG (reference sequence). The V segment lost 5 bases and the J segment 6 bases; nucleotides outside the gene matches: 8. CDR3 length: 15 residues. In nucleotides, the CDR3 is TGTGCCTGGTCCCCCTGGACAGGGGGCCATGAAAAACTGTTTTTT. Protein product: CAWSPWTGGHEKLFF.

The chain joins TRBV6-1 to TRBJ1-1; D perhaps matches TRBD1 (5 bases). The germline CDR1 and CDR2 sequences are MNHNS and SASEGT. The V and J ends lost 3 bases and 1 base respectively, with 18 bases between them. This CDR3 has 17 residues. This chain's CDR3 is CASSERQISDRNTEAFF. In nucleotides, the CDR3 is TGTGCCAGCAGTGAGCGTCAGATTTCCGACAGGAACACTGAAGCTTTCTTT.

V gene TRBV28 combines with J gene TRBJ2-7; 9 positions match TRBD1. This CDR3 is 16 amino acids long. Per germline, CDR1 MDHEN and CDR2 SYDVKM. V gave up 6 bases and J gave up 4 bases; unmatched junction bases: 13. CDR3 in amino acids: CASSLGRNRGRYEQYF. The CDR3 nucleotides read TGTGCCAGCAGCCTGGGTCGCAACAGGGGGCGGTACGAGCAGTACTTC.

J is TRBJ1-1 and V is TRBV24-1; a weak D match, TRBD1 (6 bases). The germline V and J ends were trimmed by 5 bases and 1 base, with 10 bases remaining between them. The CDR3 extends over 14 amino acids. Germline V gives CDR1 KGHDR, CDR2 SFDVKD. This CDR3 is CATSGRGTNTEAFF. CDR3 nucleotide sequence: TGTGCCACCAGTGGAAGGGGGACGAACACTGAAGCTTTCTTT.

The chain recombines TRBV9 with TRBJ1-1; D is possibly TRBD1 (6 bases). This CDR3 region has 15 residues. Trimming shortened V by 0 bases and J by 6 bases, and 15 bases separated the two germline ends. The V gene's germline CDR1 is SGDLS and CDR2 YYNGEE. The CDR3 here is CASSVAPGARSEAFF. In DNA, the CDR3 is TGTGCCAGCAGCGTAGCCCCAGGGGCACGGTCTGAAGCTTTCTTT. Complete variable domain (other parts from reference TRBV9 and TRBJ1-1): DSGVTQTPKHLITATGQRVTLRCSPRSGDLSVYWYQQSLDQGLQFLIQYYNGEERAKGNILERFSAQQFPDLHSELNLSSLELGDSALYFCASSVAPGARSEAFFGQGTRLTVV.

V and J are TRBV18 and TRBJ2-1; the match to TRBD2 covers 7 bases. Per the germline V gene, CDR1 is KGHSH and CDR2 is LQKENI. After removal of 6 bases from V and 2 bases from J, the junction contained 4 bases not matched to a gene. The CDR3 extends over 14 amino acids. CDR3 bases: TGTGCCAGCTCGCAGGGACTACCCTACAATGAGCAGTTCTTC. Amino acids: CASSQGLPYNEQFF.

The table lists this clone with a few counts. CDR3 in amino acids: CASSTSGQGGNQPQHF. For the CDR3, the DNA is TGTGCCAGCAGCACCTCGGGACAGGGGGGCAATCAGCCCCAGCATTTT. The chain has TRBV7-9 and TRBJ1-5; TRBD1 aligns across 11 bases. V shed 5 bases, J shed 2 bases, and the junction held 5 bases outside the gene matches. This CDR3 has 16 amino acids. Germline V gene data show CDR1 as SEHNR and CDR2 as FQNEAQ (reference sequence).

The count of this clone is one. V and J are TRBV28 and TRBJ2-7, with no clear D. V shed 5 bases and J shed 3 bases, with 11 bases lying between them. The length of the CDR3 is 13 residues. Looked up from germline, CDR1 is MDHEN and CDR2 is SYDVKM. The CDR3 protein is CASSPSGRYEQYF. DNA for the CDR3: TGTGCCAGCAGTCCGTCTGGGCGCTACGAGCAGTACTTC.

Remarks on this clone: This sample also contains other DNA sequences that code for the same CDR3. The rearrangement links TRBV10-1 to TRBJ1-4, with 7 bases lining up with TRBD1. The CDR3 has 14 residues. The trim removed 3 bases at V and 3 bases at J, leaving 1 base unmatched. Germline V gene lookup returns CDR1 WNHNN and CDR2 SYGVQD (reference sequence). The CDR3 region is CASSEGTANEKLFF. The CDR3 nucleotides are TGCGCCAGCAGTGAAGGGACAGCTAATGAAAAACTGTTTTTT.